A single sample gave rise to the 12 T cell receptor beta chains below, sequenced in a study of regulatory T cells in long-lasting Graves disease. The sample's time point: newly diagnosed GD, antithyroid drugs for less than 3 months. PBMCs were the source of the RNA used for TCR sequencing. Investigators prepared the TCR beta libraries by applying iRepertoire HTBI primers and Arm-PCR of CDR3 regions. One entry per CDR3 protein results from TCRdb running MiXCR on the multiplex PCR reads. The profile shows 200,000 to 250,000 distinct CDR3 sequences, approximately 18% of them singletons. The sample also formed part of further work on T cells in Graves' hyperthyroidism and ophthalmopathy.

This sample comprised peripheral blood mononuclear cells (PBMCs), obtained at new diagnosis, from a patient treated with antithyroid drugs. The source is a woman in her twenties or thirties with Graves disease.

This clonotype was counted many times. The chain carries TRBV29-1 and TRBJ1-1; 10 nucleotides line up with TRBD1. There are 13 residues in the CDR3. V lost 5 bases to trimming and J lost 7 bases; unmatched junction nucleotides: 7. Germline-derived CDR1 and CDR2 are SQVTM and ANQGSEA. CDR3 coding DNA: TGCAGCGTTAGGACAGGGGGAATGGGTGAAGCTTTCTTT. Encoded protein: CSVRTGGMGEAFF.

The genes are TRBV15 and TRBJ2-7, with 13 positions matching TRBD2. The CDR3 length is 19 residues. V lost 1 base to trimming and J lost 5 bases; unmatched junction nucleotides: 14. Germline CDR1 and CDR2: LNHNV and YYDKDF (reference sequence). CDR3 DNA: TGTGCCACCAGCAGAGCCGGGCGGACTAGCGGGAGAAGCGGGAACGAGCAGTACTTC. It translates to CATSRAGRTSGRSGNEQYF.

The table lists this clonotype with many counts. This chain links TRBV28 with TRBJ1-3; D uncertain. Trimming left V 3 bases short and J 2 bases short, with 8 bases between. The germline gives CDR1 MDHEN, CDR2 SYDVKM. The CDR3 totals 14 residues. The CDR3 DNA reads TGTGCCAGCAGTTTCTCTAGGGCTGGAAACACCATATATTTT. Residues: CASSFSRAGNTIYF.

Ten or more counts support this clonotype. CDR3 bases: TGTGCCAGTAGTGGGGGATCGGGAGTGGGCACAGATACGCAGTATTTT. Protein: CASSGGSGVGTDTQYF. This chain uses TRBV19 with TRBJ2-3, with a possible D match to TRBD2 (6 bases). Germline V CDR1 and CDR2: LNHDA, SQIVND (reference sequence). The length of the CDR3 is 16 residues. Trimming pared 5 bases from V and 1 base from J, leaving 16 bases between.

This clonotype was observed at least ten times. The genes are TRBV11-2 and TRBJ2-1; D may be TRBD1 (5 bases). This CDR3 has 15 residues. Germline-derived CDR1 and CDR2 are SGHAT and FQNNGV. Trimming took off 1 base at V and 2 bases at J, with 9 bases between the two ends. Here the CDR3 reads CASSLGRTPYNEQFF. CDR3 DNA: TGTGCCAGCAGCTTAGGACGGACACCCTACAATGAGCAGTTCTTC.

The sample holds many counts of this clonotype. V is TRBV2 and J is TRBJ2-7, with 10 nucleotides matching TRBD2. V was pared by 2 bases and J by 6 bases, with 4 bases of the junction left unmatched. CDR3 size: 14 residues. Germline lookup yields CDR1 SNHLY and CDR2 FYNNEI. The DNA for the CDR3 is TGTGCCAGCAGTGAACTAGCGGGAGTAGCCGAGCAGTACTTC. It specifies CASSELAGVAEQYF.

This clonotype appeared many times. The chain combines TRBV29-1 with TRBJ2-5; weak D call: TRBD2 (6 bases). Trimming stripped 5 bases from V and 0 bases from J, with 13 bases between. Germline CDR1 and CDR2: SQVTM and ANQGSEA. This CDR3 region has 14 residues. DNA for the CDR3: TGCAGCGTTAAAAATCGGGGGTACCAAGAGACCCAGTACTTC. Its translation is CSVKNRGYQETQYF.

This clonotype was counted many times. The V call is TRBV29-1, the J call TRBJ2-3; D unclear. CDR1 and CDR2 (germline): SQVTM, ANQGSEA. The CDR3 spans 12 residues. The germline V and J ends were trimmed by 8 bases and 3 bases, with 12 bases remaining between them. The CDR3 spells CSPWLVTDTQYF. CDR3 bases: TGCAGCCCCTGGCTGGTGACAGATACGCAGTATTTT.

This clonotype was counted ten times or more. This chain uses TRBV2 with TRBJ1-2, with TRBD1 matching 10 bases. The J segment lost 1 base and the V segment lost 7 bases, leaving 6 bases of the junction unmatched. Germline CDR1 reads SNHLY; CDR2 reads FYNNEI. The CDR3 runs to 15 residues. The chain's CDR3 is CASIRDRGGNYGYTF. CDR3 nucleotides: TGTGCCAGCATCCGGGACAGGGGCGGTAACTATGGCTACACCTTC.

This clonotype appeared a few times. Sequence at one end of the junction differs from germline and may be a read error. This chain connects TRBV30 to TRBJ1-5; D is possibly TRBD1 (5 bases). Germline CDR1 and CDR2: GTSNPN and SVGIG (reference sequence). This CDR3 region has 13 residues. In DNA, the CDR3 is TGTGTCTGGAACGGGGACAGCAATCAGCCCCAGCATTTT. Protein product: CVWNGDSNQPQHF.

There are many counts of this clonotype. The chain couples TRBV28 to TRBJ1-2, with D hard to call. With 6 bases removed from V and 2 bases from J, the gap between germline ends came to 10 bases. CDR3 length equals 13 residues. Germline V gene data show CDR1 as MDHEN and CDR2 as SYDVKM. CDR3 loop: CASRRTENYGYTF. CDR3 nucleotide sequence: TGTGCCAGCAGACGGACGGAGAACTATGGCTACACCTTC.

This clonotype was recorded only once. The chain links TRBV2 to TRBJ2-7, with 7 bases aligning to TRBD1. The CDR3 is 13 amino acids. The V gene end was trimmed by 6 bases and the J gene end by 3 bases; junction bases not matched to a gene: 5. Germline values: CDR1 SNHLY, CDR2 FYNNEI. CDR3 loop: CASRRDRDYEQYF. CDR3 DNA: TGTGCCAGCAGGAGAGACAGGGACTACGAGCAGTACTTC.